The entry that follows covers one T cell receptor beta chain sequence. The antigen this receptor binds is unknown. No much larger clone is present one base from it, and per-base qualities are unavailable. The CDR3 regions of human TCRbeta chains were analyzed by immunosequencing. In the source study's methods: Repertoire TCRs were matched against a reference library of SARS-CoV-2-specific TCRs generated with the MIRA antigen-specificity platform. Breadth meant the fraction of unique TCRs that were SARS-CoV-2-associated, whereas depth meant the fraction of total T cells that were SARS-CoV-2-associated. Using the MIRA data, every spike-specific TCR was mapped to the spike region that the TCR reacted to and assigned to either a CD4 or a CD8 class. Log10-transformed breadth and depth values were compared by one-way ANOVA with Sidak's multiple comparisons tests. This immuneACCESS table, as held by TCRdb, lists in-frame sequences with V and J called but not all clones. Of the missing ones, under half trace to an unresolved V gene in checked studies; the others have no known cause. V and J calls and clone size are given by that table; D and trimming were obtained from the DNA. The sample contains about 120,000 clones, approximately 83% of them found a single time. Jointly, the top ten make up roughly 9.5% of the sample.

The data were taken from a study of T cell responses to AZD1222 COVID-19 vaccine listed by TCRdb under 2021. Turning to the overall study: AZD1222 recipients given second doses at about 4 weeks or at about 12 weeks were pooled, since spike-specific TCR depth and breadth were not found to differ between the two schedules. A total of just over 230 trial participants underwent TCR sequencing, of whom about 210 had received two doses of AZD1222 and about 25 had received two doses of the MenACWY control vaccine. Trial participants were enrolled by age into subgroups of 18-55, 56-69 and 70-plus years, and about 150, 27 and 61 TCR-sequenced participants, respectively, were included in these subgroups. Broader findings and caveats from the paper: Most participants were white British and females outnumbered males, and the authors suggested that clonal diversity may have been underestimated. The 56-69-year group was small, and its depth increase did not reach significance, likely because of low power. Nearly half of unique spike-specific TCRs reportedly recognized epitopes outside regions mutated in the B.1.351 and B.1.1.7 variants. After two AZD1222 doses, spike-specific TCR breadth and depth were significantly higher than at day 0 and than in MenACWY recipients. The vaccine-associated CD4 TCRs covered the entire spike protein, and the dominant responses fell in regions 160-218 and 743-854. Because no day 14 peak-response samples were available, the repertoires could be characterized only after the peak T cell response. Conclusions about previously exposed vaccinees are limited because only a handful of AZD1222 recipients were SARS-CoV-2 seropositive at baseline.

The sample's time point label, in plain terms: baseline before first vaccination. Samples from vaccinated people were obtained from the UK trials COV001 and COV002, which included a single-blind randomized controlled phase 2/3 trial of AZD1222 (ChAdOx1 nCoV-19) in healthy adults. For TCRbeta chain sequencing, PBMC samples from trial participants were taken at day 0 and at day 28 after the second dose. This TCR was sampled from an adult in good health. This material consisted of peripheral blood, taken on day 0 of AZD1222 vaccination.

At the DNA level, the sequence is TGTGCCAGCAGCAAAACAGGGGTCACAGATACGCAGTATTTT. It translates to CASSKTGVTDTQYF. This chain joins TRBV5-4 to TRBJ2-3; 7 bases in between match TRBD1. Inclusive of the bounding cysteine and phenylalanine, the CDR3 is 14 residues long. The kept DNA is CDR3 alone, 42 bases in frame from the first base. Trimming leaves V shorter by 4 bases and J shorter by 2 bases, with the junction holding 4 bases beyond the gene matches. In the germline V gene (reference sequence), CDR1 corresponds to SGHNT and CDR2 to YYREEE.